The present T cell receptor beta chain was sequenced within a study of CD8+ T cells in alopecia areata. Study in general: Patients received oral tofacitinib, 5 to 10 mg twice daily, for moderate-to-severe alopecia areata. The study's findings and limits: Among patients, TCR sharing was less clear than in mice, a difference possibly due in part to HLA diversity in the patient population.

There are a few counts of this clone. The antigen is unknown. V dropped 5 bases and J dropped 5; count of bases not matched to a gene: 8. The CDR3 is 14 residues long. Germline-derived CDR1 and CDR2 are SQVTM and ANQGSEA. TCR sequencing used cDNA made by reverse transcription of extracted RNA. Measured with immunoSEQ multiplex PCR; TCRdb has only the in-frame clones, and not every one. The sample records about 120,000 clones, around 56% being singletons. Treatment reported: oral pan-JAK inhibitor, 5-10 mg twice daily. Here the sequenced sample was CD4+ T cells sorted from blood, taken at week 4, from a patient treated with tofacitinib. The J gene is TRBJ1-5, the V gene TRBV29-1; 8 bases line up with TRBD1. This receptor was identified in a human donor with alopecia areata. The CDR3 sequence: CSVTTGVGDQPQHF. The CDR3 nucleotides are TGCAGCGTTACGACAGGGGTCGGGGATCAGCCCCAGCATTTT.